Below, 9 T cell receptor beta chains from the same sample are listed, as sequenced in a study of T cell changes during pregnancy in multiple sclerosis. Repertoires were generated with immunoSEQ multiplex PCR, while TCRdb's copy carries only in-frame clones and drops some. Of roughly 63,000 clones listed, roughly 91% are singletons. The sequencing here drew on peripheral blood, taken in the second trimester of pregnancy. The source is a female donor in good health, enrolled as a control in a pregnancy study.

The rearrangement links TRBV5-1 to TRBJ1-6; TRBD1 agrees at 10 bases. The CDR3 is made up of 14 amino acids. V was pared by 3 bases and J by 7 bases, with 1 base of the junction left unmatched. Germline CDR1 is SGHRS and CDR2 is YFSETQ. CDR3 amino acids: CASSSGQGNSPLHF. The CDR3 DNA reads TGCGCCAGCAGCTCGGGACAGGGGAATTCACCCCTCCACTTT.

V is TRBV5-6 and J is TRBJ1-5; possible D gene TRBD1, 5 bases. CDR1 and CDR2 (germline): SGHDT, YYEEEE. CDR3 length: 15 residues. Deletions cut 0 bases from V and 3 bases from J, with 10 bases between. As DNA, the CDR3 is TGTGCCAGCAGCTTGGCCGGCAGGGTCAATCAGCCCCAGCATTTT. It yields the protein CASSLAGRVNQPQHF.

The chain uses TRBV28 and TRBJ2-1; the match to TRBD2 covers 10 bases. Germline CDR1 is MDHEN and CDR2 is SYDVKM. The trim removed 6 bases at V and 1 base at J, leaving 6 bases unmatched. The CDR3 sequence is 16 residues long. Here the CDR3 reads CASSLAGLASYNEQFF. CDR3 DNA sequence: TGTGCCAGCAGCCTTGCGGGACTAGCGTCCTACAATGAGCAGTTCTTC.

The chain joins TRBV10-3 to TRBJ2-7, with 11 bases fitting TRBD1. There are 14 residues in the CDR3. The junction had 8 bases not matched to a gene; V was cut back by 6 bases and J by 7 bases. Germline lookup yields CDR1 ENHRY and CDR2 SYGVKD. CDR3 sequence reads: CAIREDRGLGEQYF. CDR3 DNA: TGTGCCATCAGAGAGGACAGGGGGCTGGGGGAGCAGTACTTC.

CDR3 protein: CASSSLRWGTTEAFF. The CDR3 nucleotides read TGTGCCAGCAGTTCCCTTAGGTGGGGGACTACTGAAGCTTTCTTT. The chain links TRBV2 to TRBJ1-1, with a tentative D call TRBD1 (5 bases). The CDR3 runs to 15 residues. V lost 5 bases to trimming and J lost 5 bases, with 18 bases between them. Germline values: CDR1 SNHLY, CDR2 FYNNEI.

The genes are TRBV28 and TRBJ2-1, with TRBD2 matching 9 bases. Germline CDR1 MDHEN, CDR2 SYDVKM. V lost 6 bases and J lost 7; bases outside the gene matches: 10. The CDR3 sequence is 15 residues long. CDR3 loop: CASSYSGLAPNEQFF. DNA for the CDR3: TGTGCCAGCAGCTATTCGGGACTAGCTCCGAATGAGCAGTTCTTC.

V and J are TRBV4-2 and TRBJ1-5, with 8 positions matching TRBD1. The CDR3 sequence is 13 residues long. With 4 bases clipped from V and 8 bases from J, the junction kept 4 bases outside the gene matches. The germline V gene has CDR1 LGHNA and CDR2 YNFKEQ. CDR3 coding DNA: TGTGCCAGCAGCCGGACAGGGTCAGAGCCCCAGCATTTT. Translation gives CASSRTGSEPQHF.

This sequence joins TRBV19 and TRBJ2-1; TRBD1 might be the D (6 bases). Trimming left V 6 bases short and J 13 bases short, with 19 bases between. Per the germline V gene, CDR1 is LNHDA and CDR2 is SQIVND (reference sequence). This CDR3 region has 13 residues. The CDR3: CASREGTINGQFF. In DNA, the CDR3 is TGTGCCAGTAGAGAAGGGACAATTAATGGTCAGTTCTTC.

V gene TRBV29-1 combines with J gene TRBJ1-4; 8 bases line up with TRBD1. The CDR3 is made up of 13 amino acids. The V segment lost 4 bases and the J segment 8 bases; nucleotides outside the gene matches: 6. Looked up from germline, CDR1 is SQVTM and CDR2 is ANQGSEA. The DNA of the CDR3 is TGCAGCGTTGCCCCAGGGGGCAGCGAAAAACTGTTTTTT. Protein: CSVAPGGSEKLFF.